The TCR beta chain described here comes from a study of spatial heterogeneity in lung cancer. TCRdb re-called the 5' RACE reads with MiXCR, one entry per CDR3 protein. This sample has tens of thousands of distinct CDR3 sequences, with around 7% found just once. General study findings and limits: More often at tumor resection than at routine follow-up, ubiquitous expanded tumor TCRs were detected in the blood.

For this clonotype: The target antigen is unknown.

The CDR3 spans 16 residues. V lost 3 bases and J lost 3; bases outside the gene matches: 5. The germline V gene encodes CDR1 DFQATT and CDR2 SNEGSKA (reference sequence). Time point specified: sample taken at primary tumor resection. The 70 or so donors had untreated early-stage non-small cell lung cancer. No cell sorting; template was whole RNA from tumor, lung tissue or PBMC. The sequence was collected from a male donor with early-stage non-small cell lung cancer. This sequence joins TRBV20-1 and TRBJ2-3; 14 nucleotides match TRBD2. The sequencing here drew on PBMCs, taken at surgery. Here the CDR3 DNA reads TGCAGTGCTAGCGGGACTAGCGGGGGAGGGACAGATACGCAGTATTTT. Its translation is CSASGTSGGGTDTQYF.